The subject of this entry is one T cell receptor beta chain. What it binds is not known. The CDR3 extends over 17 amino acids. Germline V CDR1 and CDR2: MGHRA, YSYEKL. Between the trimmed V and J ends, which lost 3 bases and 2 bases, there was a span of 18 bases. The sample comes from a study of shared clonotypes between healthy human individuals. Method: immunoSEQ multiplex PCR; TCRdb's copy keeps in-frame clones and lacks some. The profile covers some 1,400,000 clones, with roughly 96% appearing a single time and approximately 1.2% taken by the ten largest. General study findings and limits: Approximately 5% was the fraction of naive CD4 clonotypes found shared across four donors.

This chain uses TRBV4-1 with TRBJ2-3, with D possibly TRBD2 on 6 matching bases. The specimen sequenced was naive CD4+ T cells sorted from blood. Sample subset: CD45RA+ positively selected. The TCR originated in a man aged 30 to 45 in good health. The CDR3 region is CASSQEGTGANTDTQYF. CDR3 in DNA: TGCGCCAGCAGCCAGGAGGGAACCGGGGCGAACACAGATACGCAGTATTTT.